The rows below give T cell receptor beta chains drawn from one sample of a study of regulatory T cells in long-lasting Graves disease. MiXCR, run by TCRdb on the multiplex PCR reads, gives a single entry per CDR3 protein. The table records a few hundred thousand distinct CDR3 sequences, about a sixth of them present only once. The same data also went into a second study, on T cells in Graves' hyperthyroidism and ophthalmopathy.

The source was peripheral blood mononuclear cells (PBMCs), collected at new diagnosis, from a patient treated with antithyroid drugs. Receptor source: a middle-aged man with Graves disease. Each CDR3 is given with its conserved first and last residue. The D gene is left open where the match is weak. Only some rows state a clone size, as once, few, many or a class for expanded clones.

abundance	d_gene	v_gene	j_gene	CDR3aa	CDR3nt
many	.	TRBV6-2/TRBV6-3	TRBJ2-1	CASSYLWGSYNEQFF	TGTGCCAGCAGTTACTTATGGGGCTCCTACAATGAGCAGTTCTTC
few	TRBD1	TRBV7-2	TRBJ1-5	CASSLAPRDRVQPQHF	TGTGCCAGCAGCTTAGCTCCCCGGGACAGGGTACAGCCCCAGCATTTT
many	.	TRBV6-1	TRBJ1-2	CASSGSGRDKTRYGYTF	TGTGCCAGCAGTGGATCGGGGCGGGATAAGACTCGCTATGGCTACACCTTC
many	TRBD1	TRBV2	TRBJ1-6	CASSERTGENSPLHF	TGTGCCAGCAGTGAAAGGACAGGGGAGAATTCACCCCTCCACTTT
many	TRBD1	TRBV12-3/TRBV12-4	TRBJ1-2	CASTSGGKAYGYTF	TGTGCCAGCACTTCAGGGGGCAAGGCCTATGGCTACACCTTC
.	.	TRBV18	TRBJ2-6	CASSPLQRSSGANVLTF	TGTGCCAGCTCACCACTTCAACGGAGCTCTGGGGCCAACGTCCTGACTTTC
once	TRBD2	TRBV2	TRBJ2-1	CASGLAKVDNEQFF	TGTGCCAGCGGACTAGCGAAAGTCGACAATGAGCAGTTCTTC
.	TRBD1	TRBV3-1	TRBJ2-1	CASSQRGQDFYNEQFF	TGTGCCAGCAGCCAACGTGGACAGGACTTCTACAATGAGCAGTTCTTC
.	TRBD2	TRBV6-5	TRBJ2-1	CASSYTSGGYNEQFF	TGTGCCAGCAGCTACACTAGCGGGGGCTACAATGAGCAGTTCTTC
many	.	TRBV11-2	TRBJ2-5	CASSQDRQETQYF	TGTGCCAGCAGTCAAGACAGACAAGAGACCCAGTACTTC
many	.	TRBV2	TRBJ2-1	CAIDGVGPHNEQFF	TGTGCCATAGACGGAGTAGGCCCTCACAATGAGCAGTTCTTC
many	TRBD1	TRBV18	TRBJ1-1	CASVRDSRMNTEAFF	TGTGCCAGCGTCAGGGACAGTCGCATGAACACTGAAGCTTTCTTT
few	.	TRBV4-1	TRBJ2-7	CASSQTYEQCF	TGCGCCAGCAGCCAGACCTACGAGCAGTGCTTC
.	.	TRBV6-1	TRBJ1-6	CASSSPTRGRSPLHF	TGTGCCAGCAGCTCCCCGACGAGGGGACGGTCACCCCTCCACTTT
many	TRBD1	TRBV7-9	TRBJ1-4	CASSFGAGGNEKLFF	TGTGCCAGCAGCTTTGGTGCAGGGGGTAATGAAAAACTGTTTTTT
many	TRBD1	TRBV20-1	TRBJ1-6	CSATGTGGNSPLHF	TGCAGTGCAACAGGGACAGGCGGGAATTCACCCCTCCACTTT
.	.	TRBV29-1	TRBJ1-1	CSVVAEGKNTEAFF	TGCAGCGTTGTAGCCGAGGGAAAGAACACTGAAGCTTTCTTT
many	.	TRBV7-3	TRBJ2-2	CASSSGNTGELFF	TGTGCCAGCAGCTCCGGGAACACCGGGGAGCTGTTTTTT
many	.	TRBV19	TRBJ2-6	CASSTGHWSGANVLTF	TGTGCCAGTAGTACAGGACACTGGTCGGGGGCCAACGTCCTGACTTTC
.	TRBD1	TRBV5-6	TRBJ2-3	CASSSTGGSRTDTQYF	TGTGCCAGCAGCTCAACAGGGGGGAGCCGCACAGATACGCAGTATTTT
few	.	TRBV4-2	TRBJ2-2	CASSRGQGTTGELFF	TGTGCCAGCAGCCGGGGGCAAGGCACCACCGGGGAGCTGTTTTTT
many	.	TRBV24-1	TRBJ1-1	CATRFDKLVFF	TGTGCCACCCGATTCGACAAGCTCGTGTTCTTT
many	TRBD1	TRBV7-3	TRBJ2-7	CASSPQTGGEQYF	TGTGCCAGCAGCCCGCAGACAGGGGGCGAGCAGTACTTC
many	.	TRBV4-1	TRBJ1-4	CASSQEETARKLFF	TGCGCCAGCAGCCAAGAAGAGACGGCGCGAAAACTGTTTTTT
.	TRBD1	TRBV9	TRBJ1-1	CASSIHRDSLMNTEAFF	TGTGCCAGCAGCATACACCGGGACAGCCTTATGAACACTGAAGCTTTCTTT
many	.	TRBV29-1	TRBJ2-1	CSLKTETYNEQFF	TGCAGCCTAAAGACGGAAACCTACAATGAGCAGTTCTTC
.	.	TRBV5-1	TRBJ1-1	CASSLADRLEAFF	TGCGCCAGCAGCTTGGCGGATAGACTTGAAGCTTTCTTT
many	TRBD2	TRBV5-1	TRBJ2-7	CASSLGTSGGAQYF	TGCGCCAGCAGCCTGGGGACTAGCGGGGGGGCCCAGTACTTC
few	.	TRBV10-3	TRBJ2-1	CAIRPGQRGRYNEQFF	TGTGCCATCAGACCGGGACAGCGGGGGAGATACAATGAGCAGTTCTTC
many	.	TRBV6-1	TRBJ1-5	CASSDPDHQPQHF	TGTGCCAGCAGTGACCCAGACCATCAGCCCCAGCATTTT
.	TRBD1	TRBV10-2	TRBJ2-6	CASRAGTGARASGANVLTF	TGCGCCAGCAGGGCCGGGACAGGGGCCCGCGCGTCAGGGGCCAACGTCCTGACTTTC
few	TRBD2	TRBV11-3	TRBJ2-1	CASSNLGGGSVNEQFF	TGTGCCAGCAGCAATCTGGGCGGGGGAAGCGTCAATGAGCAGTTCTTC
many	TRBD1	TRBV7-9	TRBJ1-2	CASSSGQVYGYTF	TGTGCCAGCAGCAGCGGACAGGTCTATGGCTACACCTTC
few	.	TRBV19	TRBJ1-3	CASRLMGGGNTIYF	TGTGCCAGCAGACTCATGGGAGGAGGTAACACCATATATTTT
many	.	TRBV30	TRBJ1-1	CAWSAGGKSFF	TGTGCCTGGAGTGCAGGTGGTAAGTCTTTCTTT
many	TRBD1	TRBV6-5	TRBJ1-5	CASSYQGAPQGNQPQHF	TGTGCCAGCAGTTACCAGGGGGCCCCACAGGGCAATCAGCCCCAGCATTTT
many	.	TRBV5-1	TRBJ1-1	CASSFGADTEAFF	TGCGCCAGCAGCTTCGGGGCAGACACTGAAGCTTTCTTT
many	.	TRBV12-3/TRBV12-4	TRBJ1-1	CASTPGAAIIEAFF	TGTGCCAGCACACCGGGAGCGGCAATAATTGAAGCTTTCTTT
.	TRBD1	TRBV4-1	TRBJ1-5	CASSQEGAGGRYSNQPQHF	TGCGCCAGCAGCCAAGAGGGGGCAGGGGGCCGATATAGCAATCAGCCCCAGCATTTT
few	.	TRBV20-1	TRBJ2-3	CSVEGEADTQYF	TGCAGTGTCGAGGGGGAGGCAGATACGCAGTATTTT